What follows describes a single T cell receptor beta chain. This record comes from a study of blood T cell repertoires in COVID-19. TCRdb's table, derived via immunoSEQ multiplex PCR, lists solely in-frame clones and lacks some. This table holds around 150,000 clones, approximately 88% found once. The CDR3 extends over 14 amino acids. Looked up from germline, CDR1 is SGDLS and CDR2 is YYNGEE. V was clipped by 2 bases and J by 1 base, with 8 bases between them. This TCR was sampled from a man between 65 and 80 years old with acute or convalescent COVID-19. The chain is built from TRBV9 and TRBJ2-3; no reliable D call. Sequenced sample: peripheral blood. CDR3 sequence (DNA): TGTGCCAGCAGCGTCCGTTTCGGCACAGATACGCAGTATTTT. Translating it yields CASSVRFGTDTQYF.